These 21 T cell receptor beta chains were all obtained from the same sample, sequenced in a study of blood T cell repertoires in COVID-19. This table comes from immunoSEQ multiplex PCR, and its TCRdb copy is limited to in-frame clones, with some not included. The sample yields around 25,000 clones, about 91% seen once. Material: peripheral blood. The receptors shown here come from a human donor with active COVID-19. The donor label of this sample is uncertain.

The chain has TRBV11-2 and TRBJ2-3; TRBD2 matches 9 bases. Unmatched junction bases numbered 2, after V lost 0 bases and J lost 1 base. CDR1 is SGHAT and CDR2 is FQNNGV in the germline V gene. This CDR3 has 16 amino acids. The CDR3 DNA is TGTGCCAGCAGCTTAGAGGTAGCGGGGGGCACAGATACGCAGTATTTT. Protein sequence: CASSLEVAGGTDTQYF.

The chain is built from TRBV15 and TRBJ2-5; perhaps TRBD2 as D (5 bases). Germline V lookup: CDR1 LNHNV, CDR2 YYDKDF (reference sequence). The length of the CDR3 is 13 residues. V was trimmed by 4 bases and J by 2 bases, leaving 8 bases between them. The CDR3, as DNA: TGTGCCACCAGCACTCGGACTCAAGAGACCCAGTACTTC. It encodes CATSTRTQETQYF.

This clone was found a few times. The genes are TRBV6-5 and TRBJ1-3; 8 bases align to TRBD1. The CDR3 extends over 14 amino acids. The V gene's germline CDR1 is MNHEY and CDR2 SVGAGI. V was pared by 6 bases and J by 4 bases, with 5 bases of the junction left unmatched. The CDR3 nucleotides are TGTGCCAGCAGGACCGGGACAGGAGGAAACACCATATATTTT. Protein product: CASRTGTGGNTIYF.

The chain employs TRBV3-1 (or the pseudogene TRBV3-2) and TRBJ1-1; D gene uncertain. This CDR3 has 13 amino acids. V was cut by 7 bases and J by 6 bases, with 15 bases left in between. CDR1 and CDR2 from the germline V gene are LGHDT and YNNKEL (reference sequence). CDR3 in DNA: TGTGCCAGCAACACCGATCGAGGGTCTGAAGCTTTCTTT. Translation: CASNTDRGSEAFF.

The J gene is TRBJ1-3, the V gene TRBV7-9; D is unresolved. Germline V gene data show CDR1 as SEHNR and CDR2 as FQNEAQ (reference sequence). This CDR3 contains 15 residues. Trimming took off 1 base at V and 1 base at J, with 8 bases between the two ends. CDR3 region: CASSLVTGSGNTIYF. CDR3 DNA sequence: TGTGCCAGCAGCTTAGTGACGGGTTCTGGAAACACCATATATTTT.

The DNA for the CDR3 is TGTGCCAGTAGTCCAAGACTAGCGGGGGGACGGGAGACCCAGTACTTC. Its protein is CASSPRLAGGRETQYF. J is TRBJ2-5 and V is TRBV19; the match to TRBD2 covers 13 bases. J was trimmed by 5 bases and V by 5 bases; bases with no gene match: 8. The germline V gene encodes CDR1 LNHDA and CDR2 SQIVND (reference sequence). The CDR3 consists of 16 residues.

This chain uses TRBV6-2 or TRBV6-3 with TRBJ2-3; a weak D match, TRBD2 (5 bases). Trimming removed 4 bases at V and 7 bases at J, with 12 bases between. This CDR3 comprises 13 residues. Germline lookup yields CDR1 MNHEY and CDR2 SVGEGT. Here the CDR3 reads CASSLRDYNTQYF. For the CDR3, the DNA is TGTGCCAGCAGTTTGAGGGATTACAATACGCAGTATTTT.

V gene TRBV4-1 combines with J gene TRBJ2-2; the match to TRBD2 covers 8 bases. Germline loops: CDR1 MGHRA, CDR2 YSYEKL. This CDR3 has 20 residues. The ends lost 0 bases at V and 0 bases at J; junction bases unmatched: 12. CDR3 nucleotide sequence: TGCGCCAGCAGCCAAGAGGGGACTGCACTAGCGGACGCGAACACCGGGGAGCTGTTTTTT. Protein product: CASSQEGTALADANTGELFF.

This clone was recorded a few times. The chain links TRBV27 to TRBJ1-6, with D perhaps TRBD1 (6 bases). CDR1 is MNHEY, CDR2 SMNVEV, per germline (reference sequence). The CDR3 extends over 18 amino acids. V gave up 5 bases and J gave up 2 bases, with 19 bases separating them. CDR3 region: CASSPDWGHRAYNSPLHF. The CDR3 nucleotides are TGTGCCAGCAGTCCGGACTGGGGACATAGAGCCTATAATTCACCCCTCCACTTT.

This chain links TRBV19 with TRBJ1-1; no clear D gene. Germline V gives CDR1 LNHDA, CDR2 SQIVND (reference sequence). The CDR3 is 14 residues long. V was pared by 4 bases and J by 5 bases, with 14 bases between. This chain's CDR3 is CASSTIELVTEAFF. CDR3 DNA sequence: TGTGCCAGTAGTACCATCGAGTTGGTAACTGAAGCTTTCTTT.

The rearrangement uses TRBV19 and TRBJ2-3; 12 nucleotides align to TRBD2. CDR3 size: 15 residues. The V and J ends lost 6 bases and 2 bases, in that order; junction bases with no gene match: 3. Germline V CDR1 and CDR2: LNHDA, SQIVND (reference sequence). The CDR3 here is CASSGLAGITDTQYF. The CDR3 DNA sequence: TGTGCCAGTAGCGGACTAGCGGGAATCACAGATACGCAGTATTTT.

V gene TRBV12-3 or TRBV12-4 combines with J gene TRBJ1-4; D is perhaps TRBD1 (6 bases). There are 12 residues in the CDR3. The V and J ends lost 6 bases and 8 bases respectively, with 10 bases between them. CDR3 nucleotides: TGTGCCAGCAGCTCCGACAGGGAAAAACTGTTTTTT. Protein product: CASSSDREKLFF.

This chain uses TRBV3-1 (or the pseudogene TRBV3-2) with TRBJ2-1, with D hard to call. V was shortened by 1 base and J by 5 bases, with 15 bases between the two germline ends. Germline CDR1 reads LGHDT; CDR2 reads YNNKEL (reference sequence). The CDR3 length is 16 residues. In DNA form, the CDR3 reads TGTGCCAGCAGCCAAGGGTCGCTACCATTTAACAATGAGCAGTTCTTC. Amino acid sequence: CASSQGSLPFNNEQFF.

The chain links TRBV6-6 to TRBJ2-1; 7 positions agree with TRBD2. The CDR3 length is 16 residues. J lost 2 bases, V lost 0 bases, and 4 bases had no gene match. Germline V gene sequence: CDR1 MNHNY, CDR2 SVGAGI (reference sequence). The CDR3 sequence is CASSYSAGDPYNEQFF. The CDR3 nucleotides are TGTGCCAGCAGTTACTCGGCGGGAGATCCCTACAATGAGCAGTTCTTC.

This chain uses TRBV6-5 with TRBJ1-1; D possibly corresponds to TRBD1 (5 bases). Germline V gene data show CDR1 as MNHEY and CDR2 as SVGAGI. V lost 7 bases, J lost 5 bases, and 11 bases lay in between. There are 12 residues in the CDR3. In nucleotides, the CDR3 is TGTGCCAGCAAGGAGGGGAGGACTGAAGCTTTCTTT. It codes for CASKEGRTEAFF.

The chain employs TRBV15 and TRBJ2-3, with 8 bases fitting TRBD2. This CDR3 is 14 amino acids long. Germline CDR1 is LNHNV and CDR2 is YYDKDF (reference sequence). The J segment lost 3 bases and the V segment lost 6 bases, leaving 5 bases of the junction unmatched. The CDR3 coding sequence is TGTGCCACCAGGGCGGGGGGCGTAACAGATACGCAGTATTTT. Translation: CATRAGGVTDTQYF.

The chain has TRBV10-1 and TRBJ2-1, with D possibly TRBD2 on 6 matching bases. The CDR3 covers 17 residues. With 4 bases removed from V and 1 base from J, the gap between germline ends came to 17 bases. Germline loops: CDR1 WNHNN, CDR2 SYGVQD (reference sequence). The CDR3 here is CASSGTRTTKSYNEQFF. The CDR3 DNA sequence: TGCGCCAGCAGTGGGACTCGGACTACCAAATCCTACAATGAGCAGTTCTTC.

The chain recombines TRBV7-6 with TRBJ2-7; D possibly corresponds to TRBD2 (7 bases). The V gene's germline CDR1 is SGHVS and CDR2 FNYEAQ. The CDR3 extends over 15 amino acids. V lost 1 base, J lost 2 bases, and 12 bases lay in between. CDR3 coding DNA: TGTGCCAGCAGCTTAGAAGCGGGACACCCCTACGAGCAGTACTTC. Translated: CASSLEAGHPYEQYF.

The chain has TRBV7-8 and TRBJ2-4; D might be TRBD2 (6 bases). Germline V gene lookup returns CDR1 SGHVS and CDR2 FQNEAQ. Trimming took 5 bases from V and 2 from J, leaving 13 bases between them. This CDR3 has 15 amino acids. The CDR3 sequence is CASSPIGGSKNIQYF. The CDR3 bases are TGTGCCAGCAGCCCGATCGGGGGATCCAAAAACATTCAGTACTTC. The full variable domain, its missing parts supplied by reference TRBV7-8 and TRBJ2-4, is GAGVSQSPRYKVAKRGQDVALRCDPISGHVSLFWYQQALGQGPEFLTYFQNEAQLDKSGLPSDRFFAERPEGSVSTLKIQRTQQEDSAVYLCASSPIGGSKNIQYFGAGTRLSVL.

The chain has TRBV15 and TRBJ2-3; TRBD2 is a possible D gene (6 bases). The germline gives CDR1 LNHNV, CDR2 YYDKDF (reference sequence). The CDR3 has 17 amino acids. The V gene lost 0 bases and the J gene lost 2 bases, with 15 bases spanning the gap. CDR3 DNA: TGTGCCACCAGCAGAGATCGCGGTAGCGGACCCACAGATACGCAGTATTTT. It encodes CATSRDRGSGPTDTQYF.

This sequence joins TRBV20-1 and TRBJ2-3; TRBD1 aligns across 7 bases. The V gene's germline CDR1 is DFQATT and CDR2 SNEGSKA (reference sequence). The CDR3 has 12 residues. Trimming removed 3 bases from V and 8 bases from J; junction bases left unmatched: 5. The CDR3 loop is CSASEGAATQYF. The CDR3 DNA reads TGCAGTGCTAGTGAGGGGGCGGCTACGCAGTATTTT.